The clone carrying this TCR beta chain has at least ten counts. This entry is derived from a study of T-cell reconstitution after alpha-beta-depleted transplantation in children. Unique molecular identifiers featured in how the TCRbeta library was prepared. TCRdb reanalysed the PCR reads using MiXCR and keeps one entry per CDR3 protein. Seen here are some 250,000 distinct CDR3 sequences, 12% observed once, and the top ten hold 2% to 3%. The CDR3 covers 16 residues. The V end lost 1 base, the J end lost 3 bases, and 16 bases lay between the germline ends. CDR1 is SGHTA and CDR2 is FQGNSA in the germline V gene.

The sample consisted of PBMCs from the stem cell graft donor, taken from the stem cell graft. The J gene is TRBJ2-7, the V gene TRBV7-2; D is perhaps TRBD1 or TRBD2 (6 bases each). The receptor's source is a human donor who donated a stem cell graft to a child with acute lymphoblastic leukemia. CDR3 protein: CASSLDSGGGGYEQYF. The CDR3 region has the DNA TGTGCCAGCAGCTTAGACTCAGGAGGAGGGGGCTACGAGCAGTACTTC. Using reference TRBV7-2 and TRBJ2-7 for the parts outside the CDR3, the full variable domain is GAGVSQSPSNKVTEKGKDVELRCDPISGHTALYWYRQSLGQGLEFLIYFQGNSAPDKSGLPSDRFSAERTGGSVSTLTIQRTQQEDSAVYLCASSLDSGGGGYEQYFGPGTRLTVT.